Below, 5 T cell receptor beta chains from the same sample are listed, as sequenced in a study of regulatory T cells in long-lasting Graves disease (dated by TCRdb to the early 2020s). What the time point label conveys for this sample: newly diagnosed GD, antithyroid drugs for less than 3 months. RNA was extracted from PBMCs in TRIzol for both TCR sequencing and RNA sequencing. Receptor libraries were prepared by multiplex PCR. The sample was run on an Illumina HiSeq 4000. CDR3 regions were amplified by Arm-PCR with iRepertoire HTBI primers to construct TCR beta libraries. TCRdb passed the public sequencing reads through fastp at Q25 and MiXCR, retaining productive beta sequences. One record per CDR3 amino acid sequence lists the most common genes and DNA. For this sample there are 500,000 or so distinct CDR3 sequences; 15% to 20% appear just once. Of the sample, 10% to 15% is held by the ten largest clones.

These records were also assigned to another study, of T cells in Graves' hyperthyroidism and ophthalmopathy.

Sequencing was performed on peripheral blood mononuclear cells (PBMCs), taken at new diagnosis, from a patient treated with antithyroid drugs. The receptors stem from a man aged 35 to 55 with Graves disease. Donor details come from another sample of the same person, matched by shared clones.

This rearrangement joins TRBV6-2 or TRBV6-3 to TRBJ2-2; 9 nucleotides line up with TRBD2. V gave up 4 bases and J gave up 4 bases; unmatched junction bases: 13. This CDR3 is 18 amino acids long. Germline values: CDR1 MNHEY, CDR2 SVGEGT. CDR3 sequence: CASSFLGGGVRGTGELFF. CDR3 sequence (DNA): TGTGCCAGCAGTTTCTTAGGCGGGGGGGTCAGAGGCACCGGGGAGCTGTTTTTT.

In this sample, this clonotype turned up a few times. The chain combines TRBV9 with TRBJ2-1; TRBD1 aligns across 9 bases. CDR3 size: 16 residues. V trimming: 3 bases; J trimming: 2 bases; junction bases outside the gene matches: 6. The V gene's germline CDR1 is SGDLS and CDR2 YYNGEE. The CDR3: CASSGHGTGTYNEQFF. The CDR3, as DNA: TGTGCCAGCAGCGGTCATGGGACAGGGACCTACAATGAGCAGTTCTTC.

This clonotype has a count of ten or more. V and J are TRBV15 and TRBJ2-3, with 7 bases that match TRBD2. CDR1 and CDR2 (germline): LNHNV, YYDKDF (reference sequence). The V segment lost 3 bases and the J segment 1 base; nucleotides outside the gene matches: 4. This CDR3 spans 15 amino acids. The CDR3 nucleotides read TGTGCCACCAGCAGTACTAGCGCACGCACAGATACGCAGTATTTT. It is translated as CATSSTSARTDTQYF. The variable domain in full, completed from reference TRBV15 and TRBJ2-3, reads DAMVIQNPRYQVTQFGKPVTLSCSQTLNHNVMYWYQQKSSQAPKLLFHYYDKDFNNEADTPDNFQSRRPNTSFCFLDIRSPGLGDTAMYLCATSSTSARTDTQYFGPGTRLTVL.

The chain carries TRBV12-3 or TRBV12-4 and TRBJ2-1, with 8 bases fitting TRBD1. The trim removed 6 bases at V and 9 bases at J, leaving 4 bases unmatched. The CDR3 runs to 12 residues. DNA of the CDR3: TGTGCCAGCAGCTCGGACAGGGCTGAGCAGTTCTTC. It is translated as CASSSDRAEQFF.

This clonotype was detected ten times or more. A junction boundary mismatches the germline segment, possibly from a read error. This rearrangement joins TRBV7-2 to TRBJ2-1, with unresolved D. This CDR3 contains 12 residues. Germline-derived CDR1 and CDR2 are SGHTA and FQGNSA. CDR3 in DNA: TGTGCCAGTAGCTTAAACCGCAATGAGCAGTTCTTC. Its translation: CASSLNRNEQFF.